This T cell receptor beta chain emerged from a study of blood T cell repertoires in COVID-19. About the research overall: In each case, the material was cDNA or gDNA derived from T cells, B-cell-depleted T cells, or PBMCs.

Authors' data handling: For nucleated cells, counts were estimated from reference gene primer amplification. Sequencing used immunoSEQ multiplex PCR; TCRdb keeps in-frame clones, though not all of them. D and trimming come from the DNA, and the V and J calls and clone size come from that table. Altogether roughly 250,000 clones are present, 80% to 85% being singletons, with the ten largest covering about 15%. V lost 1 base, J lost 10 bases, and 23 bases lay in between. Germline values: CDR1 SGHAT, CDR2 FQNNGV. This CDR3 has 17 residues. Seattle's cohort entered during active infection and was followed longitudinally.

This TCR derives from a person aged 70 to 79 with COVID-19, enrolled during active disease. V usage is TRBV11-2 and J usage is TRBJ2-1; perhaps TRBD2 as D (5 bases). Sequences were obtained from peripheral blood. The CDR3 DNA reads TGTGCCAGCAGCTTAGCCCGTTTTGGTGGGAGAGTTGGGGAGCAGTTCTTC. This codes for CASSLARFGGRVGEQFF.